Sequencing of this TCR beta chain was carried out in a study of beta chain features in type 1 diabetes. This clone was seen more than once but under ten times. The antigen is unknown. All of the isolated RNA was reverse transcribed, so expressed TCRB transcripts were sequenced. The assay was immunoSEQ multiplex PCR, and TCRdb's table has in-frame clones only and misses some. This sample has hundreds of thousands of clones, with around 28% found just once. The germline V gene has CDR1 SGDLS and CDR2 YYNGEE. CDR3 length equals 14 residues. Deletions cut 4 bases from V and 5 bases from J, with 14 bases between. Whole-study results and caveats: Fewer insertions but more deletions were seen at VDJ junctions in type 1 diabetes patients.

The sample taken for sequencing was naive CD4+ T cells from blood. The receptor was derived from a man between 18 and 35 years old in good health. The chain is built from TRBV9 and TRBJ2-3, with D perhaps matching TRBD1 or TRBD2 (5 bases each). CDR3 in DNA: TGTGCCAGCAGCCCGGGGCAAACCGTAGATACGCAGTATTTT. Translated, it gives CASSPGQTVDTQYF.